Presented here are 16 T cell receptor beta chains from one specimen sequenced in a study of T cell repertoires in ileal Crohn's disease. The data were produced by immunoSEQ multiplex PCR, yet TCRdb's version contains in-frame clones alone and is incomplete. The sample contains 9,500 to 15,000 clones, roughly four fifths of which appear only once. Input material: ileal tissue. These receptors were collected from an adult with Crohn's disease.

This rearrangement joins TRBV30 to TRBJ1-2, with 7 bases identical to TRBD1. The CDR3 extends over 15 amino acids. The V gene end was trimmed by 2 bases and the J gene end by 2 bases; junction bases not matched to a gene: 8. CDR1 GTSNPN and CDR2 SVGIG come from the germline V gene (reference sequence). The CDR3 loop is CAWSTPGTENYGYTF. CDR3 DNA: TGTGCCTGGAGTACTCCCGGGACAGAAAACTATGGCTACACCTTC.

CDR3 nucleotides: TGTGCCAGCAGGAGGGGACTCTCCACAGATACGCAGTATTTT. Its protein is CASRRGLSTDTQYF. The rearrangement links TRBV4-2 to TRBJ2-3; possibly TRBD2 for D (6 bases). Germline-derived CDR1 and CDR2 are LGHNA and YNFKEQ. The CDR3 has 14 residues. V lost 6 bases and J 2 bases, leaving 12 bases between the germline ends.

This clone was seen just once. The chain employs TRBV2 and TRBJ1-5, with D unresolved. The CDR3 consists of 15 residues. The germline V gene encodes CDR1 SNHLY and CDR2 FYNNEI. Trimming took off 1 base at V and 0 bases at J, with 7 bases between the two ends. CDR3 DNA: TGTGCCAGCAGTGAAGGCAGTTATAGCAATCAGCCCCAGCATTTT. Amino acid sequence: CASSEGSYSNQPQHF. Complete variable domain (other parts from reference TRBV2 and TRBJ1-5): EPEVTQTPSHQVTQMGQEVILRCVPISNHLYFYWYRQILGQKVEFLVSFYNNEISEKSEIFDDQFSVERPDGSNFTLKIRSTKLEDSAMYFCASSEGSYSNQPQHFGDGTRLSIL.

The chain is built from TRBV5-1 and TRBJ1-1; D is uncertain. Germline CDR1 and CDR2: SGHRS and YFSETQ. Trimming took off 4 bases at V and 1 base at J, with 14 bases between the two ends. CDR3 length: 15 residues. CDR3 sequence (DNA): TGCGCCAGCAGCGTACTTCTGAACCAGAACACTGAAGCTTTCTTT. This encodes CASSVLLNQNTEAFF.

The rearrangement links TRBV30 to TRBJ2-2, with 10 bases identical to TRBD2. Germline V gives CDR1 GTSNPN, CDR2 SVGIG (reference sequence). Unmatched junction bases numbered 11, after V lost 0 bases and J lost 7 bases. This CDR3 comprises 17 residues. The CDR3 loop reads CAWSVLKRGGRGGELFF. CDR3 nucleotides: TGTGCCTGGAGTGTACTCAAGCGGGGGGGCCGAGGCGGGGAGCTGTTTTTT.

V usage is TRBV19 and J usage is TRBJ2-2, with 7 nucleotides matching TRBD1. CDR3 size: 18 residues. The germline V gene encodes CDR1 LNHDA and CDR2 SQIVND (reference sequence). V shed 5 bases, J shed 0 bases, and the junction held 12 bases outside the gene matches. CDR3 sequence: CASSPVTGLGANTGELFF. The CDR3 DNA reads TGTGCCAGTAGTCCAGTGACAGGGCTCGGCGCGAACACCGGGGAGCTGTTTTTT.

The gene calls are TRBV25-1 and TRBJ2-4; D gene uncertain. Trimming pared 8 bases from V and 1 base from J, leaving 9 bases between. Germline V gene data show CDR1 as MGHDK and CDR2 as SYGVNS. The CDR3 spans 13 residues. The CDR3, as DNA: TGTGCCAGCTCCCTCGGGGCCAAAAACATTCAGTACTTC. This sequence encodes CASSLGAKNIQYF.

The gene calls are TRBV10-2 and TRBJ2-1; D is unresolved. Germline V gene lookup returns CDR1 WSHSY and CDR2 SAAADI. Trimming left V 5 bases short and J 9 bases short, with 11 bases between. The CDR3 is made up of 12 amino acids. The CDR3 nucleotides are TGCGCCAGCAGTACCGCCCCGAGTGAGCAGTTCTTC. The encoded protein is CASSTAPSEQFF.

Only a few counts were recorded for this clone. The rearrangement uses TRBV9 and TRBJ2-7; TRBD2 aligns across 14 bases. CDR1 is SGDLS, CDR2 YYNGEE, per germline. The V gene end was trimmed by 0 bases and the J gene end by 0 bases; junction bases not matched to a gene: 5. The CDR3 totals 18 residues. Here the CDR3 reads CASSVAMGLAGDSYEQYF. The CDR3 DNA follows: TGTGCCAGCAGCGTAGCTATGGGACTAGCGGGAGACTCCTACGAGCAGTACTTC.

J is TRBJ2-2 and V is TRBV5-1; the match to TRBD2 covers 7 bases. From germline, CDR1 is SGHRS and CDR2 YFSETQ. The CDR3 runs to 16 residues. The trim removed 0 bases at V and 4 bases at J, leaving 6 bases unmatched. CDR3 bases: TGCGCCAGCAGCTTGGAAGTGGGAGGGACCACCGGGGAGCTGTTTTTT. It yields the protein CASSLEVGGTTGELFF.

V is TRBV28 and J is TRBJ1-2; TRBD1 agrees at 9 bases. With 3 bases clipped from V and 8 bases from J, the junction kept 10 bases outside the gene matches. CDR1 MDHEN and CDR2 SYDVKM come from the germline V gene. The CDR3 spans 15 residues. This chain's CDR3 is CASSLGDRERQGYTF. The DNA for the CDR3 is TGTGCCAGCAGTTTGGGGGACAGGGAACGACAGGGCTACACCTTC.

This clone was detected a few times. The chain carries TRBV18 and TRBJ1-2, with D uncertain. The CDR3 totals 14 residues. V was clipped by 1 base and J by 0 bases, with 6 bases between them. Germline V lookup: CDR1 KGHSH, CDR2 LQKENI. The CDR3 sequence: CASSPRGANYGYTF. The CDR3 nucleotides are TGTGCCAGCTCACCACGCGGAGCTAACTATGGCTACACCTTC. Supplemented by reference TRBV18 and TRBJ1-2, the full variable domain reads NAGVMQNPRHLVRRRGQEARLRCSPMKGHSHVYWYRQLPEEGLKFMVYLQKENIIDESGMPKERFSAEFPKEGPSILRIQQVVRGDSAAYFCASSPRGANYGYTFGSGTRLTVV.

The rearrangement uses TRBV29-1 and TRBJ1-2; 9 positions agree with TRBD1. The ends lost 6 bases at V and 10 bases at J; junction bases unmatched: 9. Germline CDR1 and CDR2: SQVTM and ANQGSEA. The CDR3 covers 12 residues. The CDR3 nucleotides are TGCAGCGTGGTACGGACAGGGGATGTCTACACCTTC. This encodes CSVVRTGDVYTF.

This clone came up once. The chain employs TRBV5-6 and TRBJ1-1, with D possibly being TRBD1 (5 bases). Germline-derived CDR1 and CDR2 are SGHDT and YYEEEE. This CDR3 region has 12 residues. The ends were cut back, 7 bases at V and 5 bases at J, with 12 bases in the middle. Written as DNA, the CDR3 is TGTGCCAGCGGCGGGACGGGGACTGAAGCTTTCTTT. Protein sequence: CASGGTGTEAFF.

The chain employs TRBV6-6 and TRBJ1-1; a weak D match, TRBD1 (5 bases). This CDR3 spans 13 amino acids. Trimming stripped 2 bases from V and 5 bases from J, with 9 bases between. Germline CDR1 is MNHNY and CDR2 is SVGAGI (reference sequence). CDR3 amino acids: CASSYVGGTEAFF. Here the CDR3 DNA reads TGTGCCAGCAGTTACGTGGGGGGGACTGAAGCTTTCTTT.

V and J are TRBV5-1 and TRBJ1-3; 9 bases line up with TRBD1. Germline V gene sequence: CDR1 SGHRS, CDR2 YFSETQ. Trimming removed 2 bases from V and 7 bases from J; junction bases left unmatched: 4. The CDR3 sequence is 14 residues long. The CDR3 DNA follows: TGCGCCAGCAGCTTTCAAGGACAGGGGAACACCATATATTTT. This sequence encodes CASSFQGQGNTIYF.